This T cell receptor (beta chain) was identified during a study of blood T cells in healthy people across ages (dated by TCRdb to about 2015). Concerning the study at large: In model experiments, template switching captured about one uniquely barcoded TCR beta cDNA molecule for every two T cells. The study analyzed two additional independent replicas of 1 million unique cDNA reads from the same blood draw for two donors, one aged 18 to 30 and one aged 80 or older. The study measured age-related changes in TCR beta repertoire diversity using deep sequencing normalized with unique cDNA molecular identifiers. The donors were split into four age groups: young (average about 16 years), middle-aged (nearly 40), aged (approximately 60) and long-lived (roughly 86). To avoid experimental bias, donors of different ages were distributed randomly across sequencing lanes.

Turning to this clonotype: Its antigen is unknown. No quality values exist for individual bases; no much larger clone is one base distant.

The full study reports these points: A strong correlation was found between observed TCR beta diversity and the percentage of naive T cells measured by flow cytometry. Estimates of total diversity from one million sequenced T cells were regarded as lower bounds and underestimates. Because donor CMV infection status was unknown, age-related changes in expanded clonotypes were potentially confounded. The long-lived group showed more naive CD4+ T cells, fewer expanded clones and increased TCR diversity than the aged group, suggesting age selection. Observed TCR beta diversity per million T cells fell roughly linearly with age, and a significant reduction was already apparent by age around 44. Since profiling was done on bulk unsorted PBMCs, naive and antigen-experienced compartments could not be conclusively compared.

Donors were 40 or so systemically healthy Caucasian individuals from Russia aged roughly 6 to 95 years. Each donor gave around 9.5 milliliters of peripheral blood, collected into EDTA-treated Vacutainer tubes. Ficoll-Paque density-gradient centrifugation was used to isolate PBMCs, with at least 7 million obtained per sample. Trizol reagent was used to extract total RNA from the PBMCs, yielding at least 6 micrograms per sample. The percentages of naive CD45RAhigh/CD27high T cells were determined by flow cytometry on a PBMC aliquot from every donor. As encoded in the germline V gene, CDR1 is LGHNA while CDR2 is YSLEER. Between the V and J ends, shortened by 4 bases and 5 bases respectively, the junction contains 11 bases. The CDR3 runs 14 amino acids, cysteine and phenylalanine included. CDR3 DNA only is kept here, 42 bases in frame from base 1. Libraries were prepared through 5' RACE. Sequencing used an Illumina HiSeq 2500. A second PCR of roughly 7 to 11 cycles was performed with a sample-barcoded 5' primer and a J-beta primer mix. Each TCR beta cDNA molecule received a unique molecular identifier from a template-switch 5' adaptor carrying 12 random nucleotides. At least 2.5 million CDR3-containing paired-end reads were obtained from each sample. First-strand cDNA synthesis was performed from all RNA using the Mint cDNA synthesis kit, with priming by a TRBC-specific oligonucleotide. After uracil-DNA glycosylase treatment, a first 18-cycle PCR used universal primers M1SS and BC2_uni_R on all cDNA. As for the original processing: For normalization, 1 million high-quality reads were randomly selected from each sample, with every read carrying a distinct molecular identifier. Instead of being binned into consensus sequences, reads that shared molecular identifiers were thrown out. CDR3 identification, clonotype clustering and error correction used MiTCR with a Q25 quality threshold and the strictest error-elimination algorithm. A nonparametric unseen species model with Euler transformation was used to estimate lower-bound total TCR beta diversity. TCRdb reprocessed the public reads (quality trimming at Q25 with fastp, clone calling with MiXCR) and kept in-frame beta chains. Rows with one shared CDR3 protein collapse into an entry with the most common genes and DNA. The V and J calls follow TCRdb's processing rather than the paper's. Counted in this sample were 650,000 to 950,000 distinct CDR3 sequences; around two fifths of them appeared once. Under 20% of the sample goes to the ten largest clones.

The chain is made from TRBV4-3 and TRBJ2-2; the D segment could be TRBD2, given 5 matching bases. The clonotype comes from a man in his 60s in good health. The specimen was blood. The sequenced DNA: TGCGCCAGCAGCCCGCCCGGGGAAACCGGGGAGCTGTTTTTT. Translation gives CASSPPGETGELFF.